This TCR beta chain appears in the sequencing data of a study of radiation and T cells in renal cell carcinoma. This clone has only one observation. V dropped 4 bases and J dropped 5 bases, with 5 bases sitting between them. The CDR3 spans 10 residues. Germline CDR1 reads SQVTM; CDR2 reads ANQGSEA. The time point here: baseline pretreatment blood. Treatment given: 15 Gy SBRT to primary tumor, nephrectomy 4 weeks later. Assay: immunoSEQ multiplex PCR; the TCRdb copy retains only in-frame clones and omits some. The sample lists 120,000 to 150,000 clones; less than 90% were seen once. The clonotype was recovered from a woman in her 70s with renal cell carcinoma. The specimen comprised blood, sampled from a patient whose treatment included radiotherapy and nephrectomy. V gene TRBV29-1 combines with J gene TRBJ2-5; D unclear. CDR3 loop: CSVGKETQYF. Written as DNA, the CDR3 is TGCAGCGTTGGTAAGGAGACCCAGTACTTC. The full variable domain, rest sourced from reference TRBV29-1 and TRBJ2-5, is SAVISQKPSRDICQRGTSLTIQCQVDSQVTMMFWYRQQPGQSLTLIATANQGSEATYESGFVIDKFPISRPNLTFSTLTVSNMSPEDSSIYLCSVGKETQYFGPGTRLLVL.